This is a list of T cell receptor beta chains from one sample in a study of neoadjuvant anti-PD-1 for oral cavity cancer. The table came from immunoSEQ multiplex PCR; TCRdb's copy has only in-frame clones and leaves some out. Seen here are 11,000 to 15,000 clones, approximately 75% observed once, and the top ten hold around 3%. The sample was PBMCs, taken after nivolumab (anti-PD-1) treatment. The receptors originated from a person aged 35-79 years with oral cavity squamous cell carcinoma. Each CDR3 is given with its conserved first and last residue. A D gene is named only where the DNA matches it firmly. Part of the rows lack a size; the others show once, few, many or a class for expanded clones.

D	V	J	size	DNA	CDR3
TRBD2	TRBV7-3	TRBJ2-1	NA	TGTGCCAGCAGCTTAGGTTCTAGCGGAGACAAGCAGTTCTTC	CASSLGSSGDKQFF
TRBD2	TRBV7-2	TRBJ2-2	NA	TGTGCCAGCAGCTTATTGGCTAGCGGTAACACCGGGGAGCTGTTTTTT	CASSLLASGNTGELFF
NA	TRBV11-2	TRBJ1-5	NA	TGTGCCAGCAGCTTAGATCATACGGGCCGGCAGCCCCAGCATTTT	CASSLDHTGRQPQHF
NA	TRBV19	TRBJ1-5	NA	TGTGCCAGTAGTCGGACGGTTAGCAATCAGCCCCAGCATTTT	CASSRTVSNQPQHF
NA	TRBV7-9	TRBJ2-5	once	TGTGCCAGCAGCTTAGGCGGTCGAGAGACCCAGTACTTC	CASSLGGRETQYF
TRBD1	TRBV6-6	TRBJ2-7	NA	TGTGCCAGCAGTTACGAGGGGGCTCGGGAGTACTTC	CASSYEGAREYF
NA	TRBV2	TRBJ2-5	NA	TGTGCCAGCAGTGATTATGGGACCCAGTACTTC	CASSDYGTQYF
NA	TRBV29-1	TRBJ1-2	few	TGCAGCGTTGCCAAAGAGGGAGGAGGCTACACCTTC	CSVAKEGGGYTF
TRBD1	TRBV7-8	TRBJ1-2	NA	TGTGCCAGCAGCTCCCGGGACAGGGGGTTCAGCTATGGCTACACCTTC	CASSSRDRGFSYGYTF
TRBD2	TRBV27	TRBJ2-1	NA	TGTGCCAGCAGTCCGGGACTAGCGGGAGTAAAGGAGCAGTTCTTC	CASSPGLAGVKEQFF
TRBD2	TRBV5-1	TRBJ2-3	NA	TGCGCCAGCAGCTTCGCCCCGACTAGCGGGAGGGCCGACACAGATACGCAGTATTTT	CASSFAPTSGRADTDTQYF
NA	TRBV7-8	TRBJ2-5	once	TGTGCCAGCAGCTTAGGTAGCGTGGAGACCCAGTACTTC	CASSLGSVETQYF
TRBD2	TRBV27	TRBJ2-2	few	TGTGCCAGCAGTTTCCTAGCGGGGGGTGGCGGGGAGCTGTTTTTT	CASSFLAGGGGELFF
NA	TRBV30	TRBJ1-5	once	TGTGCCTGGGGACAGTACAATCAGCCCCAGCATTTT	CAWGQYNQPQHF
NA	TRBV6-5	TRBJ1-1	NA	TGTGCCAGCAGGGAACCTCAGGGATACACTGAAGCTTTCTTT	CASREPQGYTEAFF
NA	TRBV2	TRBJ1-1	NA	TGTGCCAGCAGTGAGGCAGGTGAAGCTTTCTTT	CASSEAGEAFF
TRBD1	TRBV5-1	TRBJ2-3	NA	TGCGCCAGCAGCTTACAGGGGGCGTCGGATACGCAGTATTTT	CASSLQGASDTQYF
TRBD2	TRBV27	TRBJ2-2	few	TGTGCCAGCAGTATAAGCGGGAGGGCCGTATTTGACGGGGAGCTGTTTTTT	CASSISGRAVFDGELFF
TRBD1	TRBV19	TRBJ2-7	NA	TGTGCCAGTAGTTCCGTTGGACAGGGACCCCTCGAGCAGTACTTC	CASSSVGQGPLEQYF
NA	TRBV7-9	TRBJ2-3	NA	TGTGCCAGCAGCTTGGGAACGCAAATCACAGATACGCAGTATTTT	CASSLGTQITDTQYF
NA	TRBV6-4	TRBJ1-3	NA	TGTGCCAGTCCGCCCAAAATGACGGGAAACACCATATATTTT	CASPPKMTGNTIYF
NA	TRBV9	TRBJ2-3	NA	TGTGCCAGCAGCGTAGGAGGGACACGAAGCACAGATACGCAGTATTTT	CASSVGGTRSTDTQYF
NA	TRBV7-6	TRBJ2-1	NA	TGTGCCAGCAGCGGGGGGACACCCTACAATGAGCAGTTCTTC	CASSGGTPYNEQFF
NA	TRBV30	TRBJ2-3	NA	TGTGCCTGGAAGTACCTAGCCGATACGCAGTATTTT	CAWKYLADTQYF
NA	TRBV11-3	TRBJ2-1	NA	TGTGCCAGCAGCTTAAAACTGTACAATGAGCAGTTCTTC	CASSLKLYNEQFF
TRBD2	TRBV5-4	TRBJ2-1	few	TGTGCCAGCAGGAGGACTAGCGGGAGCTCCTACAATGAGCAGTTCTTC	CASRRTSGSSYNEQFF
NA	TRBV29-1	TRBJ2-2	NA	TGCAGCGTTGTTGACGGCGCGAACACCGGGGAGCTGTTTTTT	CSVVDGANTGELFF
NA	TRBV5-1	TRBJ1-2	few	TGCGCCAGCAGCCCTACCCGGGGAGGCTATGGCTACACCTTC	CASSPTRGGYGYTF
NA	TRBV10-3	TRBJ1-5	NA	TGTGCCATCAAGGGGGATTCGGGCAATCAGCCCCAGCATTTT	CAIKGDSGNQPQHF
TRBD1	TRBV6-5	TRBJ2-7	NA	TGTGCCAGCAGCCGACAGGGGACGGGGGCCTACGAGCAGTACTTC	CASSRQGTGAYEQYF
NA	TRBV5-1	TRBJ2-7	NA	TGCGCCAGCAGCTTAGAGTCACCTAGGTACGAGCAGTACTTC	CASSLESPRYEQYF
TRBD1	TRBV7-8	TRBJ2-3	NA	TGTGCCAGCAGCGAACAGGGGCTGAACTATGGGGCAGATACGCAGTATTTT	CASSEQGLNYGADTQYF
NA	TRBV19	TRBJ2-7	NA	TGTGCCAGTAGCGATCGTGGACTAACCCCCTACGAGCAGTACTTC	CASSDRGLTPYEQYF
NA	TRBV6-1	TRBJ1-1	NA	TGTGCCAGCAGTGAAGGTGGCCAAGGCCCTTTCTTT	CASSEGGQGPFF
NA	TRBV15	TRBJ2-5	NA	TGTGCCACCAGCATGCTCCTAGGGGAGACCCAGTACTTC	CATSMLLGETQYF
TRBD2	TRBV27	TRBJ2-3	NA	TGTGCCAGCACTCCCTTAGCGGGAGGTTTCACGGGCACAGATACGCAGTATTTT	CASTPLAGGFTGTDTQYF
NA	TRBV7-9	TRBJ1-5	NA	TGTGCCAGCAGCTTAGGCTTCGGCAATCAGCCCCAGCATTTT	CASSLGFGNQPQHF
NA	TRBV11-3	TRBJ1-1	once	TGTGCCAGCAGCTTAGACACGAACACTGAAGCTTTCTTT	CASSLDTNTEAFF
TRBD2	TRBV10-1	TRBJ2-7	NA	TGCGCCAGCTCCCGCGGGGAAGCGGGGAACTACGAGCAGTACTTC	CASSRGEAGNYEQYF
NA	TRBV19	TRBJ2-1	NA	TGTGCCAGTCGGGGGAGGTCAGACTACAATGAGCAGTTCTTC	CASRGRSDYNEQFF
TRBD1	TRBV28	TRBJ1-5	NA	TGTGCCAGCATCCGACAGGGCACGATGCATTTT	CASIRQGTMHF
NA	TRBV25-1	TRBJ1-5	NA	TGTGCCAGCAGAGGAGGGGTAGAGGGGCCCCAGCATTTT	CASRGGVEGPQHF
NA	TRBV9	TRBJ2-7	NA	TGTGCCAGCAGCCCCCCTACTGGACTAAACGGCGAGCAGTACTTC	CASSPPTGLNGEQYF
NA	TRBV21-1	TRBJ2-7	once	TGTGCCAGCAGCCAAAGGCCGGGCGAGCAGTACTTC	CASSQRPGEQYF
TRBD1	TRBV11-2	TRBJ2-2	NA	TGTGCCAGCAGCTTAGTGAGACAGGGGGCCGGGGAGCTGTTTTTT	CASSLVRQGAGELFF
TRBD1	TRBV5-1	TRBJ2-7	NA	TGCGCCAGCAGCCGGGACAGCACCTACGAGCAGTACTTC	CASSRDSTYEQYF
TRBD1	TRBV19	TRBJ2-3	NA	TGTGCCAGTAGTATTAGACAGGGGACAGATACGCAGTATTTT	CASSIRQGTDTQYF
NA	TRBV27	TRBJ2-7	NA	TGTGCCAGCAGTTCTATGGGGGCTCCCAGAAACGAGCAGTACTTC	CASSSMGAPRNEQYF
TRBD1	TRBV6-1	TRBJ2-7	NA	TGTGCCAGCTACGGGACAGGCTCGAACGAGCAGTACTTC	CASYGTGSNEQYF
TRBD2	TRBV7-9	TRBJ2-3	NA	TGTGCCAGCAGCCCCCCCTTCCGACTAGCGGGACGCACAGATACGCAGTATTTT	CASSPPFRLAGRTDTQYF
NA	TRBV6-1	TRBJ2-1	NA	TGTGCCAGCAGTGGTGTTGACAATGAGCAGTTCTTC	CASSGVDNEQFF
NA	TRBV6-4	TRBJ2-2	NA	TGTGCCAGCAGTTGGGGAGAAACCGGGGAGCTGTTTTTT	CASSWGETGELFF
NA	TRBV6-5	TRBJ1-1	NA	TGTGCCAGCAGACCGACACGGAACACTGAAGCTTTCTTT	CASRPTRNTEAFF
NA	TRBV4-2	TRBJ2-1	NA	TGTGCCAGCAGCCAAGAAGGGGCCTACAATGAGCAGTTCTTC	CASSQEGAYNEQFF
TRBD1	TRBV5-1	TRBJ2-3	NA	TGCGCCAGCAGATCTCCAGGGGGCGCAGATACGCAGTATTTT	CASRSPGGADTQYF
NA	TRBV7-6	TRBJ1-1	NA	TGTGCCAGCAGCCCTCAGATCGGGGGCACTGAAGCTTTCTTT	CASSPQIGGTEAFF